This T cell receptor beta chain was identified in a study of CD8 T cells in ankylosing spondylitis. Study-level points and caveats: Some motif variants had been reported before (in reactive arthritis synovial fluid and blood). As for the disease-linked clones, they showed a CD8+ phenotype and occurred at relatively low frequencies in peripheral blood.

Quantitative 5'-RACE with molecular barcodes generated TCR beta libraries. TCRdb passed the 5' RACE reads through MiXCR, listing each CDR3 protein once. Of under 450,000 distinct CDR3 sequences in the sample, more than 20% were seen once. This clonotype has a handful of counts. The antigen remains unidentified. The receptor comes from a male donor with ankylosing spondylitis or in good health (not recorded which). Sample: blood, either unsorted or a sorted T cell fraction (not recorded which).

The CDR3 spells CASSTSGQGLNEQFF. The CDR3 DNA sequence: TGTGCCAGCAGCACCTCCGGACAGGGTTTGAATGAGCAGTTCTTC. The chain uses TRBV13 and TRBJ2-1, with 8 bases lining up with TRBD1. The CDR3 is 15 residues long. The germline CDR1 and CDR2 sequences are PRHDT and FYEKMQ (reference sequence). V lost 5 bases, J lost 7 bases, and 10 bases stayed unmatched.